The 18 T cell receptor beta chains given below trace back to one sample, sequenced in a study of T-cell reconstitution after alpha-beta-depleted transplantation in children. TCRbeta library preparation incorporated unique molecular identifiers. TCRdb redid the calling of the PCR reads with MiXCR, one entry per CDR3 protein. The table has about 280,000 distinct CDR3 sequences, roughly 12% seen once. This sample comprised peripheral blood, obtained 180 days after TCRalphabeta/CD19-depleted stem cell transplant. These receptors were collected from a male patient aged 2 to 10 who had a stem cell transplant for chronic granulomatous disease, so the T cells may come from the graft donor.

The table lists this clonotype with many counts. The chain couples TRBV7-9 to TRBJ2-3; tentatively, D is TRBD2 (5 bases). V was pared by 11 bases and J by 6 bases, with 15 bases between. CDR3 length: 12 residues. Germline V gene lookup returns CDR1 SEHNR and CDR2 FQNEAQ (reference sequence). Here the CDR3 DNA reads TGTGCCGTCCTCGGGGAGACTGATACGCAGTATTTT. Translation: CAVLGETDTQYF.

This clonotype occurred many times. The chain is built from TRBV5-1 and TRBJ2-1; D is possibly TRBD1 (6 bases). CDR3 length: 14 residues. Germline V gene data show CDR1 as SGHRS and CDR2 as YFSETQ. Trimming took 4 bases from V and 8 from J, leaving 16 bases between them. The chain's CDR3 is CASSPDRLTYEQFF. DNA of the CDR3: TGCGCCAGCAGCCCCGACAGGTTGACCTATGAGCAGTTCTTC.

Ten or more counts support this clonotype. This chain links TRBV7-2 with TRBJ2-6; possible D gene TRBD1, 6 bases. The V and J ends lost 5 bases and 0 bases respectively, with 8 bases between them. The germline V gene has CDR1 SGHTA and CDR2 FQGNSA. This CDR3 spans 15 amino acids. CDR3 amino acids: CASSGQLSGANVLTF. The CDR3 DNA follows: TGTGCCAGCAGCGGACAGCTCTCTGGGGCCAACGTCCTGACTTTC. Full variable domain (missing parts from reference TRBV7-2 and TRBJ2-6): GAGVSQSPSNKVTEKGKDVELRCDPISGHTALYWYRQSLGQGLEFLIYFQGNSAPDKSGLPSDRFSAERTGGSVSTLTIQRTQQEDSAVYLCASSGQLSGANVLTFGAGSRLTVL.

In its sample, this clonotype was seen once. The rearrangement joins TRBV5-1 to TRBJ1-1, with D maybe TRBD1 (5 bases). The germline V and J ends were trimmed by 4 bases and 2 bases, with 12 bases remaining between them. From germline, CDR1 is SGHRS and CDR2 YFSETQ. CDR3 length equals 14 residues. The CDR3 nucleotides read TGCGCCAGCAGCACGGGACCAACTAACACTGAAGCTTTCTTT. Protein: CASSTGPTNTEAFF.

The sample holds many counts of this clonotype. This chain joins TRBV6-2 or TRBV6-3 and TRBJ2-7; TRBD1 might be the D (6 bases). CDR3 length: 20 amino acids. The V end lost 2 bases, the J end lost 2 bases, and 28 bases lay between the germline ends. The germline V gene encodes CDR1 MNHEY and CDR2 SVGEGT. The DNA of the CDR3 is TGTGCCAGCAGTTACCGTAATCCCCGGGACACACAAAAGAGACCCTACGAGCAGTACTTC. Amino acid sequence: CASSYRNPRDTQKRPYEQYF.

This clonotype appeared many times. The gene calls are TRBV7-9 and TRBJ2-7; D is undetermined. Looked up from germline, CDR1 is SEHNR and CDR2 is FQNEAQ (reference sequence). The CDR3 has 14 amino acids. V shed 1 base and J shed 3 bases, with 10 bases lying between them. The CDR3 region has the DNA TGTGCCAGCAGCTTAGTAGGGTATGGCTACGAGCAGTACTTC. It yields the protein CASSLVGYGYEQYF.

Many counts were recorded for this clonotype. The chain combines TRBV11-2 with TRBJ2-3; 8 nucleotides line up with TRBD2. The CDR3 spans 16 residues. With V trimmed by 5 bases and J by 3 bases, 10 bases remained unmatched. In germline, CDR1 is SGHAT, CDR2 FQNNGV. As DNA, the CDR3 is TGTGCCAGCAGCCCTCATACGGGGGGGTTAACAGATACGCAGTATTTT. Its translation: CASSPHTGGLTDTQYF.

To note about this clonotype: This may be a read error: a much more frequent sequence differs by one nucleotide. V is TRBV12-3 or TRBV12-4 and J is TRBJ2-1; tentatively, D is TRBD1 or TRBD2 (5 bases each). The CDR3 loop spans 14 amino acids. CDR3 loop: CASRIGAALAGQFF. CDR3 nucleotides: TGTGCTTCAAGAATCGGGGCGGCTTTGGCTGGGCAGTTCTTC.

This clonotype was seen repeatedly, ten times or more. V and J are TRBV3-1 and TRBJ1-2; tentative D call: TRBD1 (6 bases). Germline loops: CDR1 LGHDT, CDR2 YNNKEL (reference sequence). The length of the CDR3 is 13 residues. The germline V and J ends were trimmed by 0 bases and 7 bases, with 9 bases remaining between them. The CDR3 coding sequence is TGTGCCAGCAGCCAAGACAACAGGGCTGGCTACACCTTC. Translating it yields CASSQDNRAGYTF.

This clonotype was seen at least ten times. CDR3 sequence: CASSQPGGGGNEQFF. Written as DNA, the CDR3 is TGTGCCAGCAGCCAACCAGGCGGGGGAGGGAATGAGCAGTTCTTC. The chain joins TRBV11-2 to TRBJ2-1; 7 bases match TRBD2. This CDR3 spans 15 amino acids. The germline CDR1 and CDR2 sequences are SGHAT and FQNNGV. The V gene end was trimmed by 5 bases and the J gene end by 7 bases; junction bases not matched to a gene: 11.

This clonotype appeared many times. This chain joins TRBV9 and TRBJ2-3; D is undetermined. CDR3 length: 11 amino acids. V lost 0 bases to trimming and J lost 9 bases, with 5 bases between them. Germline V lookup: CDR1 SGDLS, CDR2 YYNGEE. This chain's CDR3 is CASSVAETQYF. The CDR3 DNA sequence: TGTGCCAGCAGCGTAGCTGAGACGCAGTATTTT.

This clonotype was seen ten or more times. The CDR3 here is CSVARGTGQETQYF. The CDR3 DNA reads TGCAGCGTTGCCCGAGGGACAGGGCAAGAGACCCAGTACTTC. The chain uses TRBV29-1 and TRBJ2-5; 9 nucleotides align to TRBD1. The ends lost 4 bases at V and 2 bases at J; junction bases unmatched: 5. This CDR3 spans 14 amino acids. Germline V lookup: CDR1 SQVTM, CDR2 ANQGSEA.

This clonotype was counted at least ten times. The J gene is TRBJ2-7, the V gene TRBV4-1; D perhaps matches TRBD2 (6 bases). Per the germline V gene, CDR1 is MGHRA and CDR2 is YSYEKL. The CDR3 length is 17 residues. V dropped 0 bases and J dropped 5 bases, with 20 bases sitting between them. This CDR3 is CASSQEDWPGTLNEQYF. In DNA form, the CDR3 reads TGCGCCAGCAGCCAAGAAGACTGGCCCGGGACTCTCAACGAGCAGTACTTC.

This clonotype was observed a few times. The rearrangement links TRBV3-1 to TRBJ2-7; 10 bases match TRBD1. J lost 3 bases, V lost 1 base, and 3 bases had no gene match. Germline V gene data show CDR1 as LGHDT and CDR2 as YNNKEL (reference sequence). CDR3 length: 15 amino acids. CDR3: CASSQGTGGIYEQYF. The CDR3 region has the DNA TGTGCCAGCAGCCAAGGGACAGGGGGGATCTACGAGCAGTACTTC.

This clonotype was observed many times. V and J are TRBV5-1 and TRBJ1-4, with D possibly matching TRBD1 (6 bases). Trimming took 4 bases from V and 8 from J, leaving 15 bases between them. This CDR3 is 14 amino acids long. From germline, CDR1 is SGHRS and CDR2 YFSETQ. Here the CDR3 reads CASSHQGKKEKLFF. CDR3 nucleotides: TGCGCCAGCAGCCATCAGGGGAAAAAAGAAAAACTGTTTTTT.

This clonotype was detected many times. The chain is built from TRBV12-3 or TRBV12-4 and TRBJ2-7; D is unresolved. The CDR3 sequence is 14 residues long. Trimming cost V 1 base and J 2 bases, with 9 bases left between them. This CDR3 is CASSLVGEAYEQYF. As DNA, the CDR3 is TGTGCCAGCAGTTTAGTCGGAGAGGCCTACGAGCAGTACTTC.

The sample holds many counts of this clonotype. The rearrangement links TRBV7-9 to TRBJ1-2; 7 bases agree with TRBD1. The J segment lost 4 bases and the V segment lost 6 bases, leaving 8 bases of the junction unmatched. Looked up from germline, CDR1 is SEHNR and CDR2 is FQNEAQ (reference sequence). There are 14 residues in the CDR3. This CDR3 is CASRSGGDSYGYTF. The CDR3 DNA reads TGTGCCAGCAGAAGTGGGGGGGACAGCTATGGCTACACCTTC.

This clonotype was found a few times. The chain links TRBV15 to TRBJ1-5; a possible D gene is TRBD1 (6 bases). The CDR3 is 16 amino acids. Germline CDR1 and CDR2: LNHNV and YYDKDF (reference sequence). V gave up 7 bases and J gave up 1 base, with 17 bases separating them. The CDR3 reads CATNQIPGQSNQPQHF. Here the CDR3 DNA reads TGTGCCACCAACCAGATACCGGGACAAAGCAATCAGCCCCAGCATTTT.